This T cell receptor beta chain was observed in a study of blood T cell repertoires in COVID-19. This table comes from immunoSEQ multiplex PCR, and its TCRdb copy is limited to in-frame clones, with some not included. The data show roughly 160,000 clones, about 85% seen once. Germline V lookup: CDR1 MNHNY, CDR2 SVGAGI (reference sequence). The CDR3 totals 14 residues. The V gene end was trimmed by 7 bases and the J gene end by 2 bases; junction bases not matched to a gene: 8. The TCR was taken from a man aged 18 to 35 with acute or convalescent COVID-19. This sequence joins TRBV6-6 and TRBJ2-7; TRBD1 matches 7 bases. Material: peripheral blood. The CDR3 DNA is TGTGCCAGCAACGTACCGGGACAGCCCTACGAGCAGTACTTC. Encoded protein: CASNVPGQPYEQYF.